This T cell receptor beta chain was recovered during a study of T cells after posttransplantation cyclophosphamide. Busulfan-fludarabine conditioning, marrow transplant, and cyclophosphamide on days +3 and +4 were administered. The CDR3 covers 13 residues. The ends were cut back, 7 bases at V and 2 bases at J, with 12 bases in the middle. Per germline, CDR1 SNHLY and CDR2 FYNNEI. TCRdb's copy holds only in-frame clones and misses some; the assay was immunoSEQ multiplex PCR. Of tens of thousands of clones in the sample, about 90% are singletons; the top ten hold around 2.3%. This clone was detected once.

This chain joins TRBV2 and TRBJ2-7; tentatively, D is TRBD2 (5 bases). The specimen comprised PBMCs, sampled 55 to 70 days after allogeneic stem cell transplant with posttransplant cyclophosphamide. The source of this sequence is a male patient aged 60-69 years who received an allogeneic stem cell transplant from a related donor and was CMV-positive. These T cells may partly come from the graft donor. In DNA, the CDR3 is TGTGCCAGCACCTTCGACGGGGCCTACGAGCAGTACTTC. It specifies CASTFDGAYEQYF.